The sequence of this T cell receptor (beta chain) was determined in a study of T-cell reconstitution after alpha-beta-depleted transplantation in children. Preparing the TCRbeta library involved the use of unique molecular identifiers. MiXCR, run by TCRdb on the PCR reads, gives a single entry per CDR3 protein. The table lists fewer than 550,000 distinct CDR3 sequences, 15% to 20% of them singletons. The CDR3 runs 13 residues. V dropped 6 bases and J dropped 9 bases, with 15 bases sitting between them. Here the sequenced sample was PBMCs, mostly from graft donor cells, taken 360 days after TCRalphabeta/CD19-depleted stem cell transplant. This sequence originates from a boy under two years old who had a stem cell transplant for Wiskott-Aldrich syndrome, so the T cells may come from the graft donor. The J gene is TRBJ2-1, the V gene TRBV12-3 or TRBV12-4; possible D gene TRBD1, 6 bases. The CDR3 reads CASSRDIFSEQFF. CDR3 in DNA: TGTGCCAGCAGCAGGGACATTTTCAGTGAGCAGTTCTTC.